This section outlines one T cell receptor beta chain sequence together with its context. The data are from a study of blood T cell repertoires in COVID-19. Study background: Acute and convalescent COVID-19 samples came from the United States, Italy and Spain.

The germline CDR1 and CDR2 sequences are SGHRS and YFSETQ. The CDR3 sequence is 13 residues long. V dropped 5 bases and J dropped 5 bases, with 13 bases sitting between them. Using immunoSEQ multiplex PCR, the repertoire was profiled, and TCRdb retains in-frame clones only, with some absent. Found here are about 150,000 clones, 84% of them singletons; the top ten hold almost 10%. This rearrangement joins TRBV5-1 to TRBJ1-1; no reliable D call. The sequence was collected from a woman between 50 and 59 years old with acute or convalescent COVID-19. Input material: peripheral blood. CDR3 DNA: TGCGCCAGCAGTCCGGCGGGAGTAACTGAAGCTTTCTTT. It encodes CASSPAGVTEAFF.